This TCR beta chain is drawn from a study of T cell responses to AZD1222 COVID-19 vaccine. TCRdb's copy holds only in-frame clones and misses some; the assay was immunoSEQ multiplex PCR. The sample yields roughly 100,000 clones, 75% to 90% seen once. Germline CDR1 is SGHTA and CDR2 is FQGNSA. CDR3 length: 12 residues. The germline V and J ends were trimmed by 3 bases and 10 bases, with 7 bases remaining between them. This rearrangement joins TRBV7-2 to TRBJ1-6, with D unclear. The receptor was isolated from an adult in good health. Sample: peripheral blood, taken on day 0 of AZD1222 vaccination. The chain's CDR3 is CASSFGVSPLHF. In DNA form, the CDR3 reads TGTGCCAGCAGCTTCGGGGTCTCACCCCTCCACTTT.